Listed below are T cell receptor beta chains from one sample, sequenced in a study of cytomegalovirus exposure and HLA in healthy donors. Produced via immunoSEQ multiplex PCR; TCRdb's table is partial and in-frame only. This sample has about 150,000 clones; 60% to 80% occur once, and the top ten carry 13%. The source material was PBMCs. These TCRs come from a woman in her forties or fifties in good health and CMV-seropositive. CDR3s include the opening cysteine and the closing phenylalanine or tryptophan. D genes are given only for firm matches. Not all rows give a size; the values are once, few, many and, for expanded clones, a class.

V: TRBV27; J: TRBJ2-7; D: TRBD1; size: -; DNA: TGTGCCAGCAGTTTCACCGGGACAGGCTACGAGCAGTACTTC; CDR3: CASSFTGTGYEQYF
V: TRBV2; J: TRBJ2-3; D: -; size: -; DNA: TGTGCCACCGATGAAGGGGTCGGCACAGATACGCAGTATTTT; CDR3: CATDEGVGTDTQYF
V: TRBV30; J: TRBJ1-1; D: -; size: -; DNA: TGTGCCTGGAGCGCTGGGCCAGGAAACACTGAAGCTTTCTTT; CDR3: CAWSAGPGNTEAFF
V: TRBV5-1; J: TRBJ2-7; D: -; size: -; DNA: TGCGCCAGCAGCCCAAGACAGGTTCTGTCCTACGAGCAGTACTTC; CDR3: CASSPRQVLSYEQYF
V: TRBV27; J: TRBJ1-6; D: -; size: -; DNA: TGTGCCAGCAGTTTGGGGCAACCCAATTCACCCCTCCACTTT; CDR3: CASSLGQPNSPLHF
V: TRBV27; J: TRBJ2-2; D: -; size: -; DNA: TGTGCCAGCAGTTCCTGGGGGGTCACCGGGGAGCTGTTTTTT; CDR3: CASSSWGVTGELFF
V: TRBV5-1; J: TRBJ2-7; D: -; size: -; DNA: TGCGCCAGCAGCTTGAACAGGGTTAGTACTACGTGGGAGCAGTACTTC; CDR3: CASSLNRVSTTWEQYF
V: TRBV5-1; J: TRBJ2-1; D: TRBD2; size: -; DNA: TGCGCCAGCAGCCCCGGGGGGGCTCTAGTGAGTGAGCAGTTCTTC; CDR3: CASSPGGALVSEQFF
V: TRBV7-3; J: TRBJ2-1; D: -; size: -; DNA: TGTGCCAGCAGCTCAGGAGGCCCCTACAATGAGCAGTTCTTC; CDR3: CASSSGGPYNEQFF
V: TRBV14; J: TRBJ2-1; D: TRBD1; size: -; DNA: TGTGCCAGCAGCCAAGGAATTCTCGGGGGTGACAGGGGGGGGCAGTTCTTC; CDR3: CASSQGILGGDRGGQFF
V: TRBV2; J: TRBJ2-5; D: TRBD2; size: -; DNA: TGTGCCAGCGCGGGGGGGAGGGAGACCCAGTACTTC; CDR3: CASAGGRETQYF
V: TRBV19; J: TRBJ1-4; D: -; size: -; DNA: TGTGCCAGCGGGAGCGGGACCCGCGGAGAAAAACTGTTTTTT; CDR3: CASGSGTRGEKLFF
V: TRBV6-6; J: TRBJ2-7; D: TRBD1; size: -; DNA: TGTGCCAGCAGTCCGGGACAGGGGGCATACGAGCAGTACTTC; CDR3: CASSPGQGAYEQYF
V: TRBV6-1; J: TRBJ2-3; D: TRBD2; size: -; DNA: TGTGCCAGCAGTGAACGCAGCGGGGTCACAGATACGCAGTATTTT; CDR3: CASSERSGVTDTQYF
V: TRBV19; J: TRBJ2-7; D: TRBD1; size: -; DNA: TGTGCCAGTAGCCCTGGACAGGGAAGCGAGCAGTACTTC; CDR3: CASSPGQGSEQYF
V: TRBV5-4; J: TRBJ2-6; D: -; size: -; DNA: TGTGCCAGCACCCCCGGTTTCGGGACAGGGGCCAACGTCCTGACTTTC; CDR3: CASTPGFGTGANVLTF
V: TRBV5-1; J: TRBJ2-5; D: -; size: once; DNA: TGCGCCAGCAGCTTGGGGGGGGGCCAGGAGACCCAGTACTTC; CDR3: CASSLGGGQETQYF
V: TRBV5-1; J: TRBJ2-2; D: -; size: -; DNA: TGCGCCAGCAGCTCGAACAGGGACGGGAACACCGGGGAGCTGTTTTTT; CDR3: CASSSNRDGNTGELFF
V: TRBV30; J: TRBJ2-7; D: -; size: -; DNA: TGTGCCTGGAGTGTATCTACAGGGTACGTCTACGAGCAGTACTTC; CDR3: CAWSVSTGYVYEQYF
V: TRBV2; J: TRBJ2-7; D: TRBD1; size: -; DNA: TGTGCCAGCAGCGGCACAGGGGGTCTGTACGAGCAGTACTTC; CDR3: CASSGTGGLYEQYF
V: TRBV9; J: TRBJ2-5; D: TRBD2; size: -; DNA: TGTGCCAGCAGCGTGGGGGGAGGGCTAAGCCAAGAGACCCAGTACTTC; CDR3: CASSVGGGLSQETQYF
V: TRBV15; J: TRBJ2-7; D: -; size: -; DNA: TGTGCCACCAGCAGAGAAGGGCAGGGGATCTACGAGCAGTACTTC; CDR3: CATSREGQGIYEQYF
V: TRBV6-4; J: TRBJ2-5; D: -; size: -; DNA: TGTGCCAGCAGTTTCGGGAGTTTAAGACAAGAGACCCAGTACTTC; CDR3: CASSFGSLRQETQYF
V: TRBV9; J: TRBJ2-7; D: -; size: -; DNA: TGTGCCAGCAGCGTAGCCCTGGACTTCTCCTACGAGCAGTACTTC; CDR3: CASSVALDFSYEQYF
V: TRBV19; J: TRBJ2-5; D: -; size: -; DNA: TGTGCCAGTAGTATTCAGGGGCGAGAGACCCAGTACTTC; CDR3: CASSIQGRETQYF
V: TRBV4-1; J: TRBJ2-3; D: -; size: -; DNA: TGCGCCAGCAGCCAGGACACCAGCACAGATACGCAGTATTTT; CDR3: CASSQDTSTDTQYF
V: TRBV29-1; J: TRBJ2-7; D: -; size: -; DNA: TGCAGCGCCGTCGGGCAGGGCACCTCCTACGAGCAGTACTTC; CDR3: CSAVGQGTSYEQYF
V: TRBV7-9; J: TRBJ1-3; D: -; size: few; DNA: TGTGCCAGCAGCTTGAGCGGAGGAAACACCATATATTTT; CDR3: CASSLSGGNTIYF
V: TRBV20-1; J: TRBJ1-2; D: -; size: -; DNA: TGCAGTGCTGAAGGACAGTATGGCTACACCTTC; CDR3: CSAEGQYGYTF
V: TRBV7-3; J: TRBJ2-1; D: -; size: -; DNA: TGTGCCAGCAGCTTAACCGTGGCGGGATCTGAGCAGTTCTTC; CDR3: CASSLTVAGSEQFF
V: TRBV19; J: TRBJ2-2; D: -; size: -; DNA: TGTGCCAGCAAGACCGACTTTCTCCCGAACACCGGGGAGCTGTTTTTT; CDR3: CASKTDFLPNTGELFF
V: TRBV5-1; J: TRBJ1-2; D: -; size: -; DNA: TGCGCCAGCAGCTTGGATCCAGGGGCGAACTATGGCTACACCTTC; CDR3: CASSLDPGANYGYTF
V: TRBV5-1; J: TRBJ2-5; D: TRBD2; size: few; DNA: TGCGCCAGCAGCTTGGGAGCGGGGGAGGAGACCCAGTACTTC; CDR3: CASSLGAGEETQYF
V: TRBV5-4; J: TRBJ2-7; D: TRBD1; size: many; DNA: TGTGCCAGCAGCTCGGGACAGCTCGAGCAGTACTTC; CDR3: CASSSGQLEQYF
V: TRBV5-1; J: TRBJ1-4; D: TRBD1; size: once; DNA: TGCGCCAGCAGCATCTACAGGGGAAGAAATGAAAAACTGTTTTTT; CDR3: CASSIYRGRNEKLFF
V: TRBV5-4; J: TRBJ2-2; D: -; size: -; DNA: TGTGCCAGCAGCCCATTAGAGCCCGGGGAGCTGTTTTTT; CDR3: CASSPLEPGELFF
V: TRBV29-1; J: TRBJ2-7; D: TRBD2; size: -; DNA: TGCAGCGTTGCACTAGCGGTCCACGAGCAGTACTTC; CDR3: CSVALAVHEQYF
V: TRBV7-6; J: TRBJ2-7; D: TRBD2; size: -; DNA: TGTGCCAGCAGCTTAGCTTCTAGCGGGGGAACTTCCTACGAGCAGTACTTC; CDR3: CASSLASSGGTSYEQYF
V: TRBV9; J: TRBJ1-1; D: -; size: -; DNA: TGTGCCAGCAGCTGGGCAGAGAACACTGAAGCTTTCTTT; CDR3: CASSWAENTEAFF
V: TRBV7-9; J: TRBJ2-3; D: TRBD2; size: -; DNA: TGTGCCAGCAGCCGGACCCCTAGCGGGGGAACGGTCCGAACAGATACGCAGTATTTT; CDR3: CASSRTPSGGTVRTDTQYF
V: TRBV2; J: TRBJ1-2; D: TRBD1; size: few; DNA: TGTGCCAGCAGGGGACAGGGAAGCTATGGCTACACCTTC; CDR3: CASRGQGSYGYTF
V: TRBV13; J: TRBJ2-5; D: TRBD2; size: -; DNA: TGTGCCAGCAGCTCTTCGACTAGCGGGGCATTCCGGGAGACCCAGTACTTC; CDR3: CASSSSTSGAFRETQYF
V: TRBV6-1; J: TRBJ2-3; D: TRBD2; size: -; DNA: TGTGCCAGCAGTGAACGTGGGGGGGCAGATACGCAGTATTTT; CDR3: CASSERGGADTQYF
V: TRBV6-5; J: TRBJ1-2; D: -; size: -; DNA: TGTGCCAGCAGAACCCCTCGGGGCTACACCTTC; CDR3: CASRTPRGYTF